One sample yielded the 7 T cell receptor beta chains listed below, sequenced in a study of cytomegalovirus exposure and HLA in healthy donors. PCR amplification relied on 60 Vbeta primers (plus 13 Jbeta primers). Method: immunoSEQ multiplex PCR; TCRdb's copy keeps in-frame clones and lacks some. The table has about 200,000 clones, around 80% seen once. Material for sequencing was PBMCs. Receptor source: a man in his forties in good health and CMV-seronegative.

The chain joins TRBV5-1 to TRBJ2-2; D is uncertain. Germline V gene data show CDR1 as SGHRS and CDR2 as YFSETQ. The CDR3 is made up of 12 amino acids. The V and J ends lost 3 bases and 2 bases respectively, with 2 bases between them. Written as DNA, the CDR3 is TGCGCCAGCAGCTCAAACACCGGGGAGCTGTTTTTT. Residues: CASSSNTGELFF.

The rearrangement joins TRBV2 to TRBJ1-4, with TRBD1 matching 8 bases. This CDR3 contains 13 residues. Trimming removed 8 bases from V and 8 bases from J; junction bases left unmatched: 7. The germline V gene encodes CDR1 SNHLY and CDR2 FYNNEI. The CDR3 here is CASGDRGDEKLFF. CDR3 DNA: TGTGCCAGCGGCGACAGGGGTGACGAAAAACTGTTTTTT.

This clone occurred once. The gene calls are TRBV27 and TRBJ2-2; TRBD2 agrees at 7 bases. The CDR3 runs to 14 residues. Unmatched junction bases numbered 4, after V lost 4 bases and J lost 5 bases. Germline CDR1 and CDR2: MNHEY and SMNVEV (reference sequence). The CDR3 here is CASSWVGGTGELFF. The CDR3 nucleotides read TGTGCCAGCAGTTGGGTCGGGGGGACCGGGGAGCTGTTTTTT.

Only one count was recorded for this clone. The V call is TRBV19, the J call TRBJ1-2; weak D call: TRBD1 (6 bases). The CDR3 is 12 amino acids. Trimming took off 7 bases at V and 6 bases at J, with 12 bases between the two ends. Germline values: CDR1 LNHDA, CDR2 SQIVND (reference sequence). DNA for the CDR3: TGTGCCAGTAATACGGGGGGCAATGGCTACACCTTC. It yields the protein CASNTGGNGYTF.

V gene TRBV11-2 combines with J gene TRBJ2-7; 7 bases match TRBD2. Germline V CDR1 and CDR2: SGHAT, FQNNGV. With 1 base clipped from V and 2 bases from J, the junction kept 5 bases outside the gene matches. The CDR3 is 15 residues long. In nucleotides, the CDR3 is TGTGCCAGCAGCTTAGGGGAGGGGTCAACCTACGAGCAGTACTTC. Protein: CASSLGEGSTYEQYF.

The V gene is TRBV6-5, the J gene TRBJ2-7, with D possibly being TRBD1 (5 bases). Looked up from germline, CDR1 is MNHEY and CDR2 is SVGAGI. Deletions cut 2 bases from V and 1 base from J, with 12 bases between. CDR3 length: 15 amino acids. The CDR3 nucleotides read TGTGCCAGCAGTTACAGGCAGGGCTATTCCTACGAGCAGTACTTC. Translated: CASSYRQGYSYEQYF.

DNA for the CDR3: TGCGCCAGCAGCTTCCTTGCGGGGGCGAACGGGGAGCTGTTTTTT. It specifies CASSFLAGANGELFF. This rearrangement joins TRBV5-1 to TRBJ2-2; a weak D match, TRBD2 (7 bases). Trimming removed 2 bases from V and 7 bases from J, with 15 bases in between. Germline CDR1 reads SGHRS; CDR2 reads YFSETQ. This CDR3 is 15 amino acids long.